This record concerns one T cell receptor beta chain sequence. Amplification used 60 Vbeta primers and 13 Jbeta primers. Sequencing was performed with immunoSEQ multiplex PCR; in TCRdb, only in-frame clones are kept and a portion is missing. The repertoire holds tens of thousands of clones, with 50% to 80% as singletons. The CDR3 extends over 13 amino acids. Trimming shortened V by 3 bases and J by 8 bases, and 11 bases separated the two germline ends. Germline CDR1 MRHNA, CDR2 SNTAGT. This record comes from a study of cytomegalovirus exposure and HLA in healthy donors. This sequence was found in a man aged 35 to 55 in good health and CMV-seropositive. The chain links TRBV6-4 to TRBJ2-1, with D hard to call. Sequenced input: PBMCs. CDR3 sequence (DNA): TGTGCCAGCAGTGAATGGCCCCAGGATGAGCAGTTCTTC. It encodes CASSEWPQDEQFF.